This T cell receptor beta chain stems from a study of persistence of HIV-infected CD4 T cells. About the study: Suppressive ART had lasted a median of roughly eight years.

Germline CDR1 reads SNHLY; CDR2 reads FYNNEI. The CDR3 has 14 residues. Unmatched junction bases numbered 10, after V lost 8 bases and J lost 6 bases. The libraries were made with immunoSEQ version 4 in survey mode. Some clones are missing from TCRdb's copy, which holds only in-frame ones; the method was immunoSEQ multiplex PCR. The table has 35,000 to 50,000 clones, 90% to 95% seen once. A note on this clone: Its target is unknown.

Nonspecific anti-CD3/anti-CD28 bead stimulation represents the broad CD4+ T cell repertoire. Sorting selected CD4+ T cells upregulating both CD40 ligand and CD69. The chain links TRBV2 to TRBJ1-5; 7 positions match TRBD1. This specimen consisted of CD4+ T cells sorted from PBMCs after roughly 17-hour stimulation, obtained from a patient who received antiretroviral therapy. This receptor was taken from an adult man with HIV who was CMV-seropositive. Here the CDR3 reads CASGGGRVGQPQHF. DNA for the CDR3: TGTGCCAGCGGAGGGGGCAGGGTGGGTCAGCCCCAGCATTTT.